This TCR beta chain was obtained from a study of cytomegalovirus exposure and HLA in healthy donors. As for the study in general: T cells numbering around 200 million yielded fewer than 140 million unique TCR beta sequences in an earlier analysis.

The V and J ends lost 4 bases and 6 bases, in that order; junction bases with no gene match: 9. This CDR3 has 15 amino acids. The germline V gene has CDR1 SGDLS and CDR2 YYNGEE. Use of 60 Vbeta and 13 Jbeta primers characterized the PCR. The method was immunoSEQ multiplex PCR; TCRdb's version includes in-frame clones alone and lacks a portion of them. The sample holds around 80,000 clones; over 75% are singletons and the top ten take about 6.4%. A note on this clone: Its target is not known.

Overall study results and limits: Upon later analysis, HLA-associated TCR beta chains proved more clonally expanded than other, equally common chains. Researchers reported that a few CMV-associated chains were confirmed in vitro as CMV antigen-specific.

The sequence was collected from a female donor in good health and CMV-seronegative. The sequencing input was PBMCs. This chain links TRBV9 with TRBJ1-4; 7 nucleotides line up with TRBD1. CDR3 in DNA: TGTGCCAGCAGCTCCGCAGGGGGAAGCGATGAAAAACTGTTTTTT. Translation: CASSSAGGSDEKLFF.